This T cell receptor beta chain was recovered during a study of blood T cell repertoires in COVID-19. Seattle patients were enrolled while actively infected and followed longitudinally. Measured with immunoSEQ multiplex PCR; TCRdb has only the in-frame clones, and not every one. Of over 450,000 clones listed, roughly 91% are singletons. CDR3 length: 16 amino acids. V gave up 4 bases and J gave up 5 bases; unmatched junction bases: 9. Germline loops: CDR1 KGHDR, CDR2 SFDVKD. This clonotype was obtained from a woman aged 50 to 60 with COVID-19, enrolled during active disease. Sequenced material: peripheral blood. The chain links TRBV24-1 to TRBJ2-2, with 7 bases that match TRBD1. In nucleotides, the CDR3 is TGTGCCACCAGTGACGCTAGACAGGGCGAAACCGGGGAGCTGTTTTTT. Translated, it gives CATSDARQGETGELFF.